This T cell receptor (beta chain) was found in a study of cytomegalovirus exposure and HLA in healthy donors. The PCR contained 60 Vbeta and 13 Jbeta primers. Authors' analysis steps: It was a later analysis that counted around 85 million unique TCR beta chains, of which about 10 million were shared. TCRdb keeps only in-frame clones here, not all; method: immunoSEQ multiplex PCR. V and J calls and clone size are given by that table; D and trimming were obtained from the DNA. The table includes approximately 82,000 clones, 9.5% to 13% detected once. Study-wide points: In a later analysis, several top co-occurrence clusters appeared linked to parvovirus B19, influenza, CMV and Epstein-Barr virus. Most of the TCR beta V segments (in an earlier analysis) were productive either about 90% or about 30% of the time. Roughly 170 TCR beta chains were listed as cytomegalovirus-associated.

The CDR3 is made up of 14 amino acids. From germline, CDR1 is SGHTS and CDR2 YDEGEE. Trimming at V came to 5 bases and at J to 11 bases, leaving 13 bases not matched to a gene. With regard to this clone: Its antigen remains unidentified.

The sample comprised PBMCs. The sequence derives from a man between 60 and 70 years old in good health and CMV-seropositive. This chain links TRBV5-8 with TRBJ1-1; 9 bases fit TRBD1. The CDR3, as DNA: TGTGCCAGCAGTCATCGCGGGACAGGGATGTATGCTTTCTTT. Protein: CASSHRGTGMYAFF.